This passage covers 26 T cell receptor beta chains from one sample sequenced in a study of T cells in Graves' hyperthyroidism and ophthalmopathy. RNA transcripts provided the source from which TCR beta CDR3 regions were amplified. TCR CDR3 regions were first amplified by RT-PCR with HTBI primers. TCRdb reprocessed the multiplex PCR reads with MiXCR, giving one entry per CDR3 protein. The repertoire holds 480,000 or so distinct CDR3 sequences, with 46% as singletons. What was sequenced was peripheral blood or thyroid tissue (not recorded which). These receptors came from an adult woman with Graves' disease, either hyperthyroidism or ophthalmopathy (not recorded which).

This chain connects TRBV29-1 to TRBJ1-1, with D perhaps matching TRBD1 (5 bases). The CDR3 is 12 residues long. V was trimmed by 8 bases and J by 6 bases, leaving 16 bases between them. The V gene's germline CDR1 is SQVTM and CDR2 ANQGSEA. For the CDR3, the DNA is TGCAGCAGTTCTCAGGGAGAGGCTGAAGCTTTCTTT. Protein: CSSSQGEAEAFF.

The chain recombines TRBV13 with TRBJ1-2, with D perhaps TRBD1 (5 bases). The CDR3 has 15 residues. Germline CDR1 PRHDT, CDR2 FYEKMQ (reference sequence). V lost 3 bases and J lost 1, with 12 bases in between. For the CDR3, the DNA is TGTGCCAGCAGCTTCTCGACAGAGTATAACTATGGCTACACCTTC. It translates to CASSFSTEYNYGYTF.

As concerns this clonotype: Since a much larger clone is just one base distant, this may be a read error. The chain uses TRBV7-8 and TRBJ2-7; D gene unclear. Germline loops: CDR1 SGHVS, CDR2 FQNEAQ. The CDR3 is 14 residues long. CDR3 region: CANSLNPRSYEQYF. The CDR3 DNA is TGTGCCAACAGCTTAAATCCCCGTTCCTACGAGCAGTACTTC.

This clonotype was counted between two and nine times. CDR3 coding DNA: TGTGCCACCAGCAGAGATGCGCCAGCTAATGAAAAACTGTTTTTT. It translates to CATSRDAPANEKLFF. This chain joins TRBV15 and TRBJ1-4, with D hard to call. The germline V gene has CDR1 LNHNV and CDR2 YYDKDF (reference sequence). This CDR3 has 15 amino acids. V was clipped by 0 bases and J by 3 bases, with 8 bases between them.

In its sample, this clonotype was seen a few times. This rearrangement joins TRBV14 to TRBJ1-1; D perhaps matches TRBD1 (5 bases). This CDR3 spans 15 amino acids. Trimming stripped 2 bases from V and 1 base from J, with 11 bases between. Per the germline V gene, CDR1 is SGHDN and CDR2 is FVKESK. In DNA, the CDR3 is TGTGCCAGCAGCCAACAGGGCACGAGGAACACTGAAGCTTTCTTT. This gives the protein CASSQQGTRNTEAFF.

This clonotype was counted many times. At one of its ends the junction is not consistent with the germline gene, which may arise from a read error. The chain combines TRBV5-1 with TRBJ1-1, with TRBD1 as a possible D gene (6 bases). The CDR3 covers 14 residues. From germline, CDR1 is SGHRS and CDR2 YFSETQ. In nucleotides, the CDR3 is TGTGCCAGCAGCCTCGGGACAACCAACACTGAAGCTTTCTTT. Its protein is CASSLGTTNTEAFF.

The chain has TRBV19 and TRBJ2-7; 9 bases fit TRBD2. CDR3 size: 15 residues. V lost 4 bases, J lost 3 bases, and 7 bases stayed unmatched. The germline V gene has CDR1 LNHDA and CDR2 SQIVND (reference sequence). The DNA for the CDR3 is TGTGCCAGTAGTAAGGGGACAGCGGGGGGCTACGAGCAGTACTTC. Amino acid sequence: CASSKGTAGGYEQYF.

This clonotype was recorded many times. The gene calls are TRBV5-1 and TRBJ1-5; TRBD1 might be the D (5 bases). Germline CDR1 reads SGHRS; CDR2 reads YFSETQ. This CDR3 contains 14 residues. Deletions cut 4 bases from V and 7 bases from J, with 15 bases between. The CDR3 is CASSPGTDRQPQHF. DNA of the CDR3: TGCGCCAGCAGCCCCGGGACGGACCGACAGCCCCAGCATTTT.

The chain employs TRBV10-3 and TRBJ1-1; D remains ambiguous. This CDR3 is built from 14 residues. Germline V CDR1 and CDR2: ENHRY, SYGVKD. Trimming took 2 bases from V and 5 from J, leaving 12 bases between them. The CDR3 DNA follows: TGTGCCATCAGTGAGCCAGGCCGGGGAACTGAAGCTTTCTTT. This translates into CAISEPGRGTEAFF.

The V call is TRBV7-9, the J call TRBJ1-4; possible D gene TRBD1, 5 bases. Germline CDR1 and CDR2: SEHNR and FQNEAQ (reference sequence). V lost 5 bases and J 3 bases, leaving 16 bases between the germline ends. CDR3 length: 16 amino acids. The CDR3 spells CASSEGVGEANEKLFF. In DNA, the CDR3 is TGTGCCAGCAGCGAAGGGGTAGGTGAAGCTAATGAAAAACTGTTTTTT.

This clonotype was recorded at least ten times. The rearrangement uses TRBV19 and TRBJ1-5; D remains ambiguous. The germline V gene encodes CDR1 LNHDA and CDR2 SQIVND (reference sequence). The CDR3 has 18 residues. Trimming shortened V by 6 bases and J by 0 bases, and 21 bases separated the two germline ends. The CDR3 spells CASREFGGLRVSNQPQHF. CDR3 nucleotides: TGTGCCAGTAGAGAGTTCGGTGGGCTGCGTGTTAGCAATCAGCCCCAGCATTTT.

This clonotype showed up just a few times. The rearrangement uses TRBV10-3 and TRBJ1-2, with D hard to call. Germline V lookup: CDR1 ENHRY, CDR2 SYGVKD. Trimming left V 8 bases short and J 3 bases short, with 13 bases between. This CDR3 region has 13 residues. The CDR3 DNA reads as TGTGCCATCGGAGGGTCGGAGGACTATGGCTACACCTTC. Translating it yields CAIGGSEDYGYTF.

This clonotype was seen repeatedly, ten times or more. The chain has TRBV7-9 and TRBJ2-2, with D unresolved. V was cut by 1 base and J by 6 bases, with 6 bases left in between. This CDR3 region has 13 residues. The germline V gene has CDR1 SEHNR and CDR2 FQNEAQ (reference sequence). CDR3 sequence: CASSLVGAGELFF. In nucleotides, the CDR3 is TGTGCCAGCAGCTTAGTGGGTGCCGGGGAGCTGTTTTTT.

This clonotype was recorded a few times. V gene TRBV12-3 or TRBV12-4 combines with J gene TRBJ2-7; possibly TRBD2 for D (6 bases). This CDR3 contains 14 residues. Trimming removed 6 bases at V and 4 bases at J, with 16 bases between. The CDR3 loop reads CASSPVGGSYEQYF. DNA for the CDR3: TGTGCCAGCAGCCCTGTTGGGGGGAGTTACGAGCAGTACTTC.

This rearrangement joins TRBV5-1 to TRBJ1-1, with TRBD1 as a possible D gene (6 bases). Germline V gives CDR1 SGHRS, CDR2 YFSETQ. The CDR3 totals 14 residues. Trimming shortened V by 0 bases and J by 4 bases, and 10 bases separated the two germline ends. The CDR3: CASSLDRATTEAFF. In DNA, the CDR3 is TGCGCCAGCAGCTTGGACAGGGCGACCACTGAAGCTTTCTTT.

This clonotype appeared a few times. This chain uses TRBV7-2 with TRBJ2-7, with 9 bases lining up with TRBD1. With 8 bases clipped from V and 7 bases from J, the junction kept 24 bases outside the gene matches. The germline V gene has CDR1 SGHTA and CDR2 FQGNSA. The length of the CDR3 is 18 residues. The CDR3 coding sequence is TGTGCCAGCTCACCAACCACGGGGACAGGGCTCCAAACGGGTGAGCAGTACTTC. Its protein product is CASSPTTGTGLQTGEQYF.

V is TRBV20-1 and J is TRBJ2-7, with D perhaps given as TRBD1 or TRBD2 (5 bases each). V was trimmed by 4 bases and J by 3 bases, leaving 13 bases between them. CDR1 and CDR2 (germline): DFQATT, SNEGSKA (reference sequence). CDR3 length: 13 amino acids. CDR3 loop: CSATGTESYEQYF. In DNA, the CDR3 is TGCAGTGCTACCGGGACGGAGAGCTACGAGCAGTACTTC.

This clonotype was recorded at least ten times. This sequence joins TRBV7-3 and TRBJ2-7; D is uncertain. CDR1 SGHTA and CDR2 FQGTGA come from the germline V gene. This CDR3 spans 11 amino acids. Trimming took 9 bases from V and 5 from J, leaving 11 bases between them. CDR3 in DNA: TGTGCCAGGGCCCCTCTCCACGAGCAGTACTTC. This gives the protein CARAPLHEQYF.

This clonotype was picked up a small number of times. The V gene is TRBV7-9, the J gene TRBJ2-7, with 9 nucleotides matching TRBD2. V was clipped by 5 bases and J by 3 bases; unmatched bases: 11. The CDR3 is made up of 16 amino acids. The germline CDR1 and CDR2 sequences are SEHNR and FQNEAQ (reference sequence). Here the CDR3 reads CASSPSLGSGSYEQYF. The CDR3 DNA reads TGTGCCAGCAGCCCCTCCTTAGGTAGCGGGAGCTACGAGCAGTACTTC.

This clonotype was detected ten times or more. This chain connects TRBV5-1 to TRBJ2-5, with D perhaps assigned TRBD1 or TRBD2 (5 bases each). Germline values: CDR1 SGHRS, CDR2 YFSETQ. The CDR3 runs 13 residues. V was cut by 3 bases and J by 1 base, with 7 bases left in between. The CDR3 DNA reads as TGCGCCAGCAGCTCCGGGACCCAAGAGACCCAGTACTTC. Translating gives CASSSGTQETQYF.

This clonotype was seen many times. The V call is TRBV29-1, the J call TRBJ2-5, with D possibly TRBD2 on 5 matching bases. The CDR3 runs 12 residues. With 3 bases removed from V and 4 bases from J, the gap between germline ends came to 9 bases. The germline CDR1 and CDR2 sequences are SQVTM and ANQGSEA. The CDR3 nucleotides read TGCAGCGTTGAGGGCGGAGGAGAGACCCAGTACTTC. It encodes CSVEGGGETQYF.

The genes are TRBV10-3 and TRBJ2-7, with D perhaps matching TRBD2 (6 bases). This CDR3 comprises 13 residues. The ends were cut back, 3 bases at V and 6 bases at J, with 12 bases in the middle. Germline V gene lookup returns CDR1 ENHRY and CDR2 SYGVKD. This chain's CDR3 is CAISDVTRGEQYF. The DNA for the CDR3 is TGTGCCATCAGTGATGTGACTAGAGGCGAGCAGTACTTC.

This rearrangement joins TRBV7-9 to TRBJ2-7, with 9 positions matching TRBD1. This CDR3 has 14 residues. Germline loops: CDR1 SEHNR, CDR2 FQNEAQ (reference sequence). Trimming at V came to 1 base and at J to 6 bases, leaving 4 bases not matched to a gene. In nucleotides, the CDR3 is TGTGCCAGCAGCTTAGACGGGACAGGGATCGAGCAGTACTTC. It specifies CASSLDGTGIEQYF.

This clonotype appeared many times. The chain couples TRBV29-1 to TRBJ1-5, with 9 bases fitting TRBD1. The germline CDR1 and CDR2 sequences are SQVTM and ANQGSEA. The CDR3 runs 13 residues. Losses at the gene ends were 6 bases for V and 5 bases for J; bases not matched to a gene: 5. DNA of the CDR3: TGCAGCGTCGAGAACAGGGGGCATCAGCCCCAGCATTTT. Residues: CSVENRGHQPQHF.

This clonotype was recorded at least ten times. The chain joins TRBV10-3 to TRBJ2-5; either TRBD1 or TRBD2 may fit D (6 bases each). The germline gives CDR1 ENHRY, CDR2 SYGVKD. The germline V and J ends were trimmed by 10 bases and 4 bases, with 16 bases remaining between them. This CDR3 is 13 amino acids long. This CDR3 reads CATGGGLPETQYF. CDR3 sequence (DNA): TGTGCCACAGGAGGGGGGCTCCCAGAGACCCAGTACTTC.

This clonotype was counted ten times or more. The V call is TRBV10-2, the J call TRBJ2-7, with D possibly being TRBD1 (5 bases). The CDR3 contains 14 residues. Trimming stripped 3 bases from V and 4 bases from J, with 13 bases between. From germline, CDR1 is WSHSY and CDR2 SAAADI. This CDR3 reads CASSDSGQGYEQYF. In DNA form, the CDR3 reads TGCGCCAGCAGTGACTCCGGGCAGGGTTACGAGCAGTACTTC.